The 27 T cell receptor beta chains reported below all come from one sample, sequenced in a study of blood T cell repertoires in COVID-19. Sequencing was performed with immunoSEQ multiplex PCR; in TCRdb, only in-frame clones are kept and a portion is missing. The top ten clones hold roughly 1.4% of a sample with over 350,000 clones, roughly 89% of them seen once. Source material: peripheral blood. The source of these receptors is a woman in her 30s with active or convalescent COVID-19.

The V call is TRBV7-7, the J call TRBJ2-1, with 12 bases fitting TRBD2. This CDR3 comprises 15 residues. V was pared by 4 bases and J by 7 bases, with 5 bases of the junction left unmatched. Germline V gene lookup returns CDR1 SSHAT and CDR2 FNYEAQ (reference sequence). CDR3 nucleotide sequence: TGTGCCAGCAGCTCGTCTAGCGGGAGGGTTAATGAGCAGTTCTTC. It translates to CASSSSSGRVNEQFF.

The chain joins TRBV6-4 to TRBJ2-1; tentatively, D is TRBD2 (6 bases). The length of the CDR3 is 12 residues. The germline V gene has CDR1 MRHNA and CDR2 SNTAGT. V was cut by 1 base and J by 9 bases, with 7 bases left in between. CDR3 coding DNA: TGTGCCAGCAGTGACTTGGGGGGTGAGCAGTTCTTC. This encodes CASSDLGGEQFF.

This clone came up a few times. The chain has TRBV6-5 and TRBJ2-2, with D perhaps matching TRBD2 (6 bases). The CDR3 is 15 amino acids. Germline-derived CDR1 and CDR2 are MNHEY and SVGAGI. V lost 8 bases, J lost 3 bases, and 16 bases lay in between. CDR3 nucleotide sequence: TGTGCCAGCGGGAAGACGGGGGATCACACCGGGGAGCTGTTTTTT. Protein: CASGKTGDHTGELFF.

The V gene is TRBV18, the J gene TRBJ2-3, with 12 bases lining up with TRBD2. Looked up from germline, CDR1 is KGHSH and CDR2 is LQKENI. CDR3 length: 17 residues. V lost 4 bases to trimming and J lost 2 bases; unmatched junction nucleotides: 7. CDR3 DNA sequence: TGTGCCAGCTCACGAACAACTAGCGGGGGGAACACAGATACGCAGTATTTT. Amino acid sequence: CASSRTTSGGNTDTQYF.

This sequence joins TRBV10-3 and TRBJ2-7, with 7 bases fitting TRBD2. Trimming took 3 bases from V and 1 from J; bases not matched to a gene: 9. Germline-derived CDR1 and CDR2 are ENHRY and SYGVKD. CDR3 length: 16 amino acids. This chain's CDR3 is CAISDGLGGDSYEQYF. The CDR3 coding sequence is TGTGCCATCAGTGACGGACTAGGCGGCGATTCCTACGAGCAGTACTTC.

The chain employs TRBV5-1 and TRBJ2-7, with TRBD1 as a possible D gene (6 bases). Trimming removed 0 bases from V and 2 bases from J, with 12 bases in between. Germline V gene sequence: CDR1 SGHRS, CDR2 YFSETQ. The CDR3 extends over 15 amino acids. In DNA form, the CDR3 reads TGCGCCAGCAGCTTGGAGGGGCACAGGGCCTACGAGCAGTACTTC. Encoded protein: CASSLEGHRAYEQYF.

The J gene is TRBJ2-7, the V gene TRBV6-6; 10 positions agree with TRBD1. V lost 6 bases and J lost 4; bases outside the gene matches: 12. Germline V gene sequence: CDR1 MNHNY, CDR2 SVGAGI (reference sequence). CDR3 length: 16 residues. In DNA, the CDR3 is TGTGCCAGCAGGCGGGAAGGGACAGGGGAGGGTTACGAGCAGTACTTC. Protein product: CASRREGTGEGYEQYF.

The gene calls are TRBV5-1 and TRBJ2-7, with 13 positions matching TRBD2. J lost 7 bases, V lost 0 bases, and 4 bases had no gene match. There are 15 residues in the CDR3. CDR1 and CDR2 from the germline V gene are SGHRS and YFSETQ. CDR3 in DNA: TGCGCCAGCAGCTTGGAAGGGACTAGCGGGGTTGAGCAGTACTTC. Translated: CASSLEGTSGVEQYF.

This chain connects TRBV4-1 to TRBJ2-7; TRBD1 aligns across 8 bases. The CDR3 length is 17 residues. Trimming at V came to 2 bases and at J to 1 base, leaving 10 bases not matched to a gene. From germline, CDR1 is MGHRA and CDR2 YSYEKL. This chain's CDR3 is CASSQTTPGQESYEQYF. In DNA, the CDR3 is TGCGCCAGCAGCCAAACCACCCCGGGACAGGAATCCTACGAGCAGTACTTC.

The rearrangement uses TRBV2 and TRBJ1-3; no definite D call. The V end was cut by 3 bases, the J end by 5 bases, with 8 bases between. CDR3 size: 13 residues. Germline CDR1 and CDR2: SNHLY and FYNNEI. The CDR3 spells CASSETSRNTIYF. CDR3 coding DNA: TGTGCCAGCAGTGAGACATCTAGAAACACCATATATTTT.

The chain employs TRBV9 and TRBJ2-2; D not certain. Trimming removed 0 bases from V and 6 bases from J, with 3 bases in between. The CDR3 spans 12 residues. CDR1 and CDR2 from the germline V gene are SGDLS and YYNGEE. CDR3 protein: CASSVASGELFF. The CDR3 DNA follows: TGTGCCAGCAGCGTAGCGTCCGGGGAGCTGTTTTTT.

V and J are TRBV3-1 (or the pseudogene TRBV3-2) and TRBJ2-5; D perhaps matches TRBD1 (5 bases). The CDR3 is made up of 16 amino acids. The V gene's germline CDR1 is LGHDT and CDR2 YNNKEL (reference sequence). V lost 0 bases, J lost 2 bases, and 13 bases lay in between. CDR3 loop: CASSQEQVLLQETQYF. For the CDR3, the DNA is TGTGCCAGCAGCCAAGAACAGGTCCTACTTCAAGAGACCCAGTACTTC.

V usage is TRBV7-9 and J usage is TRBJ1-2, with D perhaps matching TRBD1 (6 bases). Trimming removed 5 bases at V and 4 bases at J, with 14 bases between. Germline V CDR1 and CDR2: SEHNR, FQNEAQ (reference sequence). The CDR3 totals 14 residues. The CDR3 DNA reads TGTGCCAGCAGCCTTGAAGGCAGGGGCTATGGCTACACCTTC. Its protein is CASSLEGRGYGYTF.

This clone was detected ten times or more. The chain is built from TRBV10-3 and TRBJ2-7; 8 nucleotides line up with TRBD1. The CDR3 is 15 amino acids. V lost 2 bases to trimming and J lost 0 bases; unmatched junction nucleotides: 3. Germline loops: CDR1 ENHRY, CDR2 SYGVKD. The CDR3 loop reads CAISERDRSSYEQYF. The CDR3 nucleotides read TGTGCCATCAGTGAGCGGGACAGGAGCTCCTACGAGCAGTACTTC.

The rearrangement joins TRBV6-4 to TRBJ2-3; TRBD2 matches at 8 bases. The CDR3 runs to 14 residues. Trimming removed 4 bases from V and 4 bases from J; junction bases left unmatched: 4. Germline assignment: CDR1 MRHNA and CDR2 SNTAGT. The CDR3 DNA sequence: TGTGCCAGCAGTGCGGGGGGGGTTTCAGATACGCAGTATTTT. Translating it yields CASSAGGVSDTQYF.

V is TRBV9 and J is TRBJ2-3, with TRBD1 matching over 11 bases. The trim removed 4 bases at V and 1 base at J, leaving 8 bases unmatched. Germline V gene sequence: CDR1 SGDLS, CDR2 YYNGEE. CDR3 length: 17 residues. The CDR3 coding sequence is TGTGCCAGCAGCCACCGCCCGGACAGGGGGCGCACAGATACGCAGTATTTT. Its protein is CASSHRPDRGRTDTQYF.

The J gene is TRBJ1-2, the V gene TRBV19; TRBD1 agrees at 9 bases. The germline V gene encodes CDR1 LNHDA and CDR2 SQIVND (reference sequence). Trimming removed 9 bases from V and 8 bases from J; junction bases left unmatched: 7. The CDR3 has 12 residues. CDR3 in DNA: TGTGCCAGCTTACAGGGGGCGCAGGGCTACACCTTC. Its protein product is CASLQGAQGYTF.

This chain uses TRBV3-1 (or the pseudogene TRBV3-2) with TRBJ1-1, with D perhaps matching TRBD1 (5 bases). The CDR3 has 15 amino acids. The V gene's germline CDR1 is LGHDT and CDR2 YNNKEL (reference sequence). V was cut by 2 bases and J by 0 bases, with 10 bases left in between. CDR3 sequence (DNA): TGTGCCAGCAGCCAATCTGGACACATGAACACTGAAGCTTTCTTT. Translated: CASSQSGHMNTEAFF.

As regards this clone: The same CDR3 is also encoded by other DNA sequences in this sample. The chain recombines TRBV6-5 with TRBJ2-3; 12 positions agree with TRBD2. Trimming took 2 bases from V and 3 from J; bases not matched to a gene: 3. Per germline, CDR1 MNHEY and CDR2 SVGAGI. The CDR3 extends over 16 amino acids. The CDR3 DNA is TGTGCCAGCAGTTACCCCGGACTAGCGGGGACAGATACGCAGTATTTT. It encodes CASSYPGLAGTDTQYF.

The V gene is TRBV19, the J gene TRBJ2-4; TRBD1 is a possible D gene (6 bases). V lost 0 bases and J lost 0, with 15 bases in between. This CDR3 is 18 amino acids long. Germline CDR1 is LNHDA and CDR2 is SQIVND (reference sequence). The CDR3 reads CASSIDLDRPRAKNIQYF. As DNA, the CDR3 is TGTGCCAGTAGTATAGACCTCGACAGGCCACGAGCCAAAAACATTCAGTACTTC. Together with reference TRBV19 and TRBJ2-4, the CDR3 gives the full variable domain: DGGITQSPKYLFRKEGQNVTLSCEQNLNHDAMYWYRQDPGQGLRLIYYSQIVNDFQKGDIAEGYSVSREKKESFPLTVTSAQKNPTAFYLCASSIDLDRPRAKNIQYFGAGTRLSVL.

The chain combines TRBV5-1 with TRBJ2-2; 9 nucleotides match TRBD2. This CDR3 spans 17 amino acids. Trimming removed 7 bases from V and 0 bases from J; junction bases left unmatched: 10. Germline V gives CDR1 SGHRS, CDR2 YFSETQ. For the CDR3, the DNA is TGCGCCAGCTCCGCGGGGGGGATATCTACGAACACCGGGGAGCTGTTTTTT. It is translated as CASSAGGISTNTGELFF. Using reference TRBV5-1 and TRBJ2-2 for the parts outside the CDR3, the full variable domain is KAGVTQTPRYLIKTRGQQVTLSCSPISGHRSVSWYQQTPGQGLQFLFEYFSETQRNKGNFPGRFSGRQFSNSRSEMNVSTLELGDSALYLCASSAGGISTNTGELFFGEGSRLTVL.

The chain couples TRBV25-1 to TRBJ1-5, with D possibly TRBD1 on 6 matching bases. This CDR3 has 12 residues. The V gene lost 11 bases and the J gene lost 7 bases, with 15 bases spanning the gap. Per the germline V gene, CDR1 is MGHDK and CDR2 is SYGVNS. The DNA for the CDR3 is TGTGCCTGTATCAGGGGCGGCCAGCCCCAGCATTTT. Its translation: CACIRGGQPQHF.

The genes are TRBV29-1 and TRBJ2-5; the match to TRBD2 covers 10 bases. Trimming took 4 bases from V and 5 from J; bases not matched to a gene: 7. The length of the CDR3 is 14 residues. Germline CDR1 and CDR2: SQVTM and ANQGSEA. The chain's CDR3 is CSVGVAGGTETQYF. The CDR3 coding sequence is TGCAGCGTTGGGGTAGCGGGAGGTACGGAGACCCAGTACTTC.

CDR3 in amino acids: CASSLVLAGGNEQFF. The CDR3 DNA is TGTGCCAGCAGCTTAGTCTTAGCAGGGGGCAATGAGCAGTTCTTC. The chain uses TRBV11-2 and TRBJ2-1, with 7 bases fitting TRBD1. The CDR3 spans 15 residues. V was pared by 1 base and J by 6 bases, with 6 bases of the junction left unmatched. Germline CDR1 is SGHAT and CDR2 is FQNNGV.

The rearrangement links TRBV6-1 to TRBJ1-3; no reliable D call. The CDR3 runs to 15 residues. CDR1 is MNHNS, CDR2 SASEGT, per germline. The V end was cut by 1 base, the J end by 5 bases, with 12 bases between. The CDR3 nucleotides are TGTGCCAGCAGTGAAGACAGCCCGGGGAGAAACACCATATATTTT. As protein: CASSEDSPGRNTIYF.

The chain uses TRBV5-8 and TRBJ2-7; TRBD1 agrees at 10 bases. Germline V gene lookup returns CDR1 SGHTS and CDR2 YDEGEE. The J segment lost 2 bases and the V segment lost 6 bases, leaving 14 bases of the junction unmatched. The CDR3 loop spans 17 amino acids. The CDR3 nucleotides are TGTGCCAGCATTCTCATCCGGCGGGACAGGGGAACCTACGAGCAGTACTTC. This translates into CASILIRRDRGTYEQYF.

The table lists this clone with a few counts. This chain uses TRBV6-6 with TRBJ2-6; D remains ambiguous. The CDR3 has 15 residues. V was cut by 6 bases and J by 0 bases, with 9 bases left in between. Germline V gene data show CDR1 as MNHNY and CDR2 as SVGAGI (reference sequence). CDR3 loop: CASRHGSSGANVLTF. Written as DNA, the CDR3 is TGTGCCAGCAGGCACGGTAGCTCTGGGGCCAACGTCCTGACTTTC.